This T cell receptor beta chain was sequenced in a study of cytomegalovirus exposure and HLA in healthy donors. Study-wide results and limits: Many donors carried some public TCRs, although rarity characterized most TCR sequences.

The germline V gene encodes CDR1 MNHNY and CDR2 SVGAGI (reference sequence). The CDR3 is 14 amino acids. V lost 6 bases and J lost 5; bases outside the gene matches: 10. This clone came up once. What it binds is not known. Data came from immunoSEQ multiplex PCR; TCRdb stores just in-frame clones and leaves some out. The sample carries roughly 73,000 clones, about 94% recorded once. This clonotype was obtained from a man younger than 35 in good health and CMV-seropositive. The gene calls are TRBV6-6 and TRBJ2-7; TRBD2 aligns across 7 bases. The specimen was PBMCs. CDR3 protein: CASRRGTTGDEQYF. The CDR3 DNA follows: TGTGCCAGCAGACGCGGGACTACCGGGGACGAGCAGTACTTC.